The 5 T cell receptor beta chains presented below share a single source sample, sequenced in a study of blood T cell repertoires in COVID-19. Using immunoSEQ multiplex PCR, the repertoire was profiled, and TCRdb retains in-frame clones only, with some absent. This table has over 90,000 clones, 82% appearing once. Sequencing was carried out using peripheral blood. These receptors were collected from a middle-aged man with active or convalescent COVID-19.

The V and J genes are TRBV5-4 and TRBJ1-5, with D unclear. Trimming took 7 bases from V and 1 from J, leaving 12 bases between them. The CDR3 length is 14 residues. The V gene's germline CDR1 is SGHNT and CDR2 YYREEE (reference sequence). The CDR3 coding sequence is TGTGCCAGCGATGGCACGTCCAGCAATCAGCCCCAGCATTTT. It encodes CASDGTSSNQPQHF. Together with reference TRBV5-4 and TRBJ1-5, the CDR3 gives the full variable domain: ETGVTQSPTHLIKTRGQQVTLRCSSQSGHNTVSWYQQALGQGPQFIFQYYREEENGRGNFPPRFSGLQFPNYSSELNVNALELDDSALYLCASDGTSSNQPQHFGDGTRLSIL.

The chain carries TRBV6-1 and TRBJ2-1, with 12 positions matching TRBD1. Unmatched junction bases numbered 10, after V lost 1 base and J lost 9 bases. CDR3 length: 17 residues. From germline, CDR1 is MNHNS and CDR2 SASEGT. Written as DNA, the CDR3 is TGTGCCAGCAGTGAAGTCGTAGGGACAGGGGGCTGGGTTGAGCAGTTCTTC. It translates to CASSEVVGTGGWVEQFF.

The V and J genes are TRBV6-2 or TRBV6-3 and TRBJ1-2; TRBD1 might be the D (6 bases). The CDR3 loop spans 13 amino acids. V lost 2 bases and J lost 7, with 11 bases in between. Germline V gene sequence: CDR1 MNHEY, CDR2 SVGEGT. The CDR3 loop is CASSYRGTFGYTF. The CDR3, as DNA: TGTGCCAGCAGTTACAGGGGGACCTTTGGCTACACCTTC.

The chain recombines TRBV5-1 with TRBJ2-5; 11 nucleotides line up with TRBD2. V dropped 4 bases and J dropped 5; count of bases not matched to a gene: 7. The germline V gene has CDR1 SGHRS and CDR2 YFSETQ. This CDR3 contains 15 residues. CDR3 coding DNA: TGCGCCAGCAGCCCCGTAGCGGGGGGGCGTGAGACCCAGTACTTC. Translating gives CASSPVAGGRETQYF.

The rearrangement links TRBV5-1 to TRBJ1-2; 11 bases fit TRBD1. In germline, CDR1 is SGHRS, CDR2 YFSETQ. The CDR3 is 16 residues long. The junction had 8 bases not matched to a gene; V was cut back by 3 bases and J by 4 bases. The CDR3 region is CASSSRTGGLSYGYTF. The CDR3 nucleotides are TGCGCCAGCAGCTCCCGGACAGGGGGCCTGAGCTATGGCTACACCTTC.